The T cell receptor beta chain under discussion was sequenced for a study of early stage breast cancer tumors. Some clones are missing from TCRdb's copy, which holds only in-frame ones; the method was immunoSEQ multiplex PCR. The sample yields about 31,000 clones, roughly 77% seen once. Each tumor contributed about 20-55 mg of diced tissue. Trimming cost V 1 base and J 5 bases, with 20 bases left between them. The germline V gene encodes CDR1 MGHRA and CDR2 YSYEKL. The CDR3 contains 17 residues. The sequenced material came from breast tumor tissue. The genes are TRBV4-1 and TRBJ2-5; a weak D match, TRBD2 (6 bases). The sequence was obtained from a person aged 25 to 45 with breast cancer. CDR3 sequence: CASSQGSVGRGWETQYF. CDR3 in DNA: TGCGCCAGCAGCCAAGGGAGCGTAGGGCGGGGTTGGGAGACCCAGTACTTC.